The 25 T cell receptor beta chains below were found in one sample sequenced in a study of CD8 T cells in ankylosing spondylitis. No antigen is known for these receptors. Findings and limits, study-wide: A motif in TCR beta, a set of under ten highly homologous variants, appeared characteristic of ankylosing spondylitis blood.

TCRdb redid the calling of the 5' RACE reads with MiXCR, one entry per CDR3 protein. Of some 840,000 distinct CDR3 sequences detected, about 10% appear once; the ten largest clones hold less than 0.65%. Sequencing was done on a sample of blood, either unsorted or a sorted T cell fraction (not recorded which). The origin of the receptors is a male donor with ankylosing spondylitis.

There are a few counts of this clonotype. The gene calls are TRBV6-2 or TRBV6-3 and TRBJ1-2; no clear D. The ends were cut back, 2 bases at V and 3 bases at J, with 13 bases in the middle. CDR1 is MNHEY, CDR2 SVGEGT, per germline. The CDR3 length is 15 residues. CDR3 nucleotides: TGTGCCAGCAGTTACCGGCGGCCGGAGGACTATGGCTACACCTTC. The encoded protein is CASSYRRPEDYGYTF.

This clonotype was recorded at least ten times. The chain recombines TRBV7-2 with TRBJ1-2, with 7 bases fitting TRBD1. Germline CDR1 and CDR2: SGHTA and FQGNSA. The CDR3 consists of 14 residues. V trimming: 2 bases; J trimming: 2 bases; junction bases outside the gene matches: 2. CDR3 sequence reads: CASSLPGQNYGYTF. DNA of the CDR3: TGTGCCAGCAGCTTACCGGGACAGAACTATGGCTACACCTTC.

The chain couples TRBV7-2 to TRBJ2-5; tentatively, D is TRBD2 (5 bases). The V and J ends lost 5 bases and 4 bases respectively, with 14 bases between them. Germline CDR1 and CDR2: SGHTA and FQGNSA. The CDR3 sequence is 14 residues long. The CDR3 DNA sequence: TGTGCCAGCAGCCCCACTCGGGGATCAGAGACCCAGTACTTC. Residues: CASSPTRGSETQYF.

This clonotype was observed a few times. V is TRBV4-2 and J is TRBJ2-7, with a tentative D call TRBD2 (5 bases). The CDR3 consists of 15 residues. V dropped 0 bases and J dropped 4 bases, with 13 bases sitting between them. Germline CDR1 reads LGHNA; CDR2 reads YNFKEQ. CDR3 nucleotides: TGTGCCAGCAGCCAAGATACTACCCGAGGGTACGAGCAGTACTTC. This gives the protein CASSQDTTRGYEQYF.

This clonotype was detected ten times or more. The V gene is TRBV25-1, the J gene TRBJ2-1, with TRBD2 identical over 10 bases. This CDR3 is 15 amino acids long. V lost 2 bases to trimming and J lost 9 bases; unmatched junction nucleotides: 7. The V gene's germline CDR1 is MGHDK and CDR2 SYGVNS. CDR3 residues: CASSEALAGVSEQFF. The CDR3 DNA follows: TGTGCCAGCAGTGAAGCCCTAGCGGGAGTGAGTGAGCAGTTCTTC.

The chain links TRBV15 to TRBJ1-4; D perhaps matches TRBD1 (5 bases). V lost 1 base, J lost 3 bases, and 12 bases lay in between. Germline V gene sequence: CDR1 LNHNV, CDR2 YYDKDF (reference sequence). CDR3 size: 16 residues. CDR3 in amino acids: CATSRVGVSANEKLFF. The DNA of the CDR3 is TGTGCCACCAGCAGAGTGGGGGTATCGGCTAATGAAAAACTGTTTTTT. Based on the CDR3 plus reference TRBV15 and TRBJ1-4, the full variable domain is DAMVIQNPRYQVTQFGKPVTLSCSQTLNHNVMYWYQQKSSQAPKLLFHYYDKDFNNEADTPDNFQSRRPNTSFCFLDIRSPGLGDTAMYLCATSRVGVSANEKLFFGSGTQLSVL.

This chain's CDR3 is CASSQWGQSTDTQYF. CDR3 in DNA: TGTGCCAGCAGCCAATGGGGACAGAGCACAGATACGCAGTATTTT. The gene calls are TRBV3-1 and TRBJ2-3; 7 nucleotides align to TRBD1. After removal of 2 bases from V and 0 bases from J, the junction contained 2 bases not matched to a gene. This CDR3 is built from 15 residues. Germline-derived CDR1 and CDR2 are LGHDT and YNNKEL (reference sequence).

This clonotype appeared a few times. The genes are TRBV6-1 and TRBJ2-2, with 8 bases lining up with TRBD1. Trimming removed 7 bases from V and 2 bases from J; junction bases left unmatched: 3. Germline values: CDR1 MNHNS, CDR2 SASEGT. The CDR3 contains 14 residues. The CDR3 region has the DNA TGTGCCAGCAACAGGGGGGCCAACACCGGGGAGCTGTTTTTT. This gives the protein CASNRGANTGELFF.

The chain couples TRBV20-1 to TRBJ2-5, with 12 bases fitting TRBD2. CDR3 length: 14 amino acids. The ends lost 5 bases at V and 5 bases at J; junction bases unmatched: 6. Germline V gene sequence: CDR1 DFQATT, CDR2 SNEGSKA (reference sequence). The CDR3 nucleotides read TGCAGTGCTGGCCCTAGCGGGGGGGAGGAGACCCAGTACTTC. Residues: CSAGPSGGEETQYF.

This clonotype was picked up many times. The chain has TRBV5-1 and TRBJ2-1; D gene uncertain. V was pared by 3 bases and J by 5 bases, with 6 bases between. CDR1 and CDR2 from the germline V gene are SGHRS and YFSETQ. CDR3 length: 12 amino acids. CDR3 region: CASSSTDNEQFF. The CDR3 DNA sequence: TGCGCCAGCAGCTCGACTGACAATGAGCAGTTCTTC.

In this sample, this clonotype turned up a few times. The chain recombines TRBV7-2 with TRBJ2-5; D possibly corresponds to TRBD2 (5 bases). Germline V gene lookup returns CDR1 SGHTA and CDR2 FQGNSA. The CDR3 is made up of 14 amino acids. The V and J ends lost 5 bases and 4 bases respectively, with 14 bases between them. In DNA, the CDR3 is TGTGCCAGCAGCGCATCCGGGGTTCGAGAGACCCAGTACTTC. Translated: CASSASGVRETQYF. Full variable domain (rest looked up from reference TRBV7-2 and TRBJ2-5): GAGVSQSPSNKVTEKGKDVELRCDPISGHTALYWYRQSLGQGLEFLIYFQGNSAPDKSGLPSDRFSAERTGGSVSTLTIQRTQQEDSAVYLCASSASGVRETQYFGPGTRLLVL.

Of note for this clonotype: A read error is possible here, since a much larger clone lies one base away. The chain joins TRBV24-1 to TRBJ1-1, with unresolved D. The CDR3 contains 11 residues. Deletions cut 9 bases from V and 7 bases from J, with 11 bases between. Per the germline V gene, CDR1 is KGHDR and CDR2 is SFDVKD. CDR3 in amino acids: CATAFGNEAFF. DNA of the CDR3: TGTGCCACCGCTTTCGGCAATGAAGCTTTCTTT.

J is TRBJ1-6 and V is TRBV6-1, with 11 bases fitting TRBD1. The CDR3 sequence is 17 residues long. Germline CDR1 reads MNHNS; CDR2 reads SASEGT. V lost 5 bases to trimming and J lost 9 bases; unmatched junction nucleotides: 12. As DNA, the CDR3 is TGTGCCAGCAGTCTAAGATGGACAGGGGGCGATTCTTCACCCCTCCACTTT. This sequence encodes CASSLRWTGGDSSPLHF.

This clonotype was counted a few times. The J gene is TRBJ1-3, the V gene TRBV5-1; D call uncertain. The CDR3 contains 14 residues. The V end was cut by 0 bases, the J end by 3 bases, with 7 bases between. Germline V lookup: CDR1 SGHRS, CDR2 YFSETQ. The CDR3 DNA sequence: TGCGCCAGCAGCTTGGAAGGATTTGGAAACACCATATATTTT. This codes for CASSLEGFGNTIYF.

This clonotype has a handful of counts. The chain joins TRBV20-1 to TRBJ1-5, with D uncertain. Germline assignment: CDR1 DFQATT and CDR2 SNEGSKA (reference sequence). The CDR3 sequence is 14 residues long. V was cut by 1 base and J by 4 bases, with 11 bases left in between. The CDR3 spells CSARGRRSNQPQHF. The CDR3 DNA follows: TGCAGTGCTAGAGGTCGAAGGTCGAATCAGCCCCAGCATTTT.

The chain uses TRBV7-9 and TRBJ2-1; D uncertain. There are 14 residues in the CDR3. In germline, CDR1 is SEHNR, CDR2 FQNEAQ (reference sequence). V was trimmed by 4 bases and J by 5 bases, leaving 12 bases between them. The CDR3 DNA reads as TGTGCCAGCAGCTACTATTCCCGACACAATGAGCAGTTCTTC. Residues: CASSYYSRHNEQFF. Variable domain in full (rest from reference TRBV7-9 and TRBJ2-1): DTGVSQNPRHKITKRGQNVTFRCDPISEHNRLYWYRQTLGQGPEFLTYFQNEAQLEKSRLLSDRFSAERPKGSFSTLEIQRTEQGDSAMYLCASSYYSRHNEQFFGPGTRLTVL.

In its sample, this clonotype was seen many times. The junction and the germline gene differ at one end; a read error may be behind it. The rearrangement joins TRBV6-1 to TRBJ2-7; 11 bases line up with TRBD1. This CDR3 region has 14 residues. Germline CDR1 MNHNS, CDR2 SASEGT. This CDR3 is CASRSGTGGYEQYF. In DNA form, the CDR3 reads TGCGCCAGCAGGTCCGGGACAGGGGGCTACGAGCAGTACTTC.

A few counts support this clonotype. The V and J genes are TRBV12-3 or TRBV12-4 and TRBJ1-3; 10 bases fit TRBD1. V lost 6 bases, J lost 7 bases, and 12 bases stayed unmatched. The CDR3 covers 16 residues. CDR3 loop: CASSSYDRGQGNTIYF. The CDR3 bases are TGTGCCAGCAGCAGCTATGACAGGGGGCAGGGGAACACCATATATTTT.

To note about this clonotype: Relative to the germline gene, one junction end is altered; a read error may explain this. The CDR3 DNA sequence: TGCTGTGCTGGTCGTCTCAAACTAGCGGGGTCCACAGATACGCAGTATTTT. Amino acid sequence: CCAGRLKLAGSTDTQYF. The V gene is TRBV20-1, the J gene TRBJ2-3; 10 nucleotides match TRBD2. The CDR3 consists of 17 residues. Germline values: CDR1 DFQATT, CDR2 SNEGSKA (reference sequence).

The chain employs TRBV7-8 and TRBJ1-1; TRBD1 is a possible D gene (5 bases). Trimming left V 6 bases short and J 2 bases short, with 13 bases between. Germline-derived CDR1 and CDR2 are SGHVS and FQNEAQ. The CDR3 has 14 amino acids. CDR3 in amino acids: CASRSYGANTEAFF. The CDR3, as DNA: TGTGCCAGCAGGTCCTATGGGGCCAACACTGAAGCTTTCTTT.

This clonotype was detected ten times or more. The chain is built from TRBV6-1 and TRBJ2-7; D gene uncertain. V lost 7 bases and J lost 6, with 16 bases in between. CDR1 MNHNS and CDR2 SASEGT come from the germline V gene. The CDR3 consists of 13 residues. The CDR3 bases are TGTGCCAGCACCCGATACGACGAAACCGAGCAGTACTTC. Translation: CASTRYDETEQYF.

The sample holds many counts of this clonotype. The rearrangement joins TRBV20-1 to TRBJ2-3, with D perhaps given as TRBD1 or TRBD2 (6 bases each). Germline CDR1 and CDR2: DFQATT and SNEGSKA (reference sequence). The CDR3 contains 14 residues. V was pared by 5 bases and J by 3 bases, with 15 bases between. CDR3: CSAGGQGETDTQYF. For the CDR3, the DNA is TGCAGTGCTGGGGGGCAGGGTGAGACAGATACGCAGTATTTT.

This clonotype was found a few times. The chain joins TRBV20-1 to TRBJ1-5, with 7 bases identical to TRBD1. CDR3 length equals 15 residues. J gave up 6 bases and V 0 bases, and 8 bases lay outside the gene matches. Germline V gene lookup returns CDR1 DFQATT and CDR2 SNEGSKA (reference sequence). The chain's CDR3 is CSAREGQLISQPQHF. CDR3 DNA sequence: TGCAGTGCTAGAGAGGGACAGTTAATAAGTCAGCCCCAGCATTTT.

This clonotype was detected only a few times. The genes are TRBV29-1 and TRBJ2-7, with a weak D call TRBD2 (5 bases). CDR3 length: 14 amino acids. V was clipped by 6 bases and J by 1 base, with 16 bases between them. Germline CDR1 and CDR2: SQVTM and ANQGSEA. CDR3 sequence: CSVRRGLASYEQYF. CDR3 in DNA: TGCAGCGTGAGACGCGGGTTAGCATCCTACGAGCAGTACTTC.

The sample holds a few counts of this clonotype. The chain is built from TRBV6-1 and TRBJ2-1; possibly TRBD1 or TRBD2 for D (5 bases each). The CDR3 has 14 residues. Germline V gene sequence: CDR1 MNHNS, CDR2 SASEGT. The V and J ends lost 6 bases and 4 bases respectively, with 13 bases between them. In DNA form, the CDR3 reads TGTGCCAGCAGGGGACCCATGTCGTACAATGAGCAGTTCTTC. Amino acid sequence: CASRGPMSYNEQFF.